Sequencing of this T cell receptor (beta chain) was carried out in a study of blood T cell repertoires in COVID-19. Study-wide background: In each case, the material was cDNA or gDNA derived from T cells, B-cell-depleted T cells, or PBMCs.

Study processing details: It was from reference gene primer amplification that nucleated cell counts were estimated. Data came from immunoSEQ multiplex PCR; TCRdb stores just in-frame clones and leaves some out. The DNA gave D and trimming, while V, J and clone size come from that table. The sample holds 200,000 or so clones, about 82% seen once. CDR1 and CDR2 (germline): SGHTA, FQGNSA. This CDR3 spans 12 amino acids. Trimming cost V 6 bases and J 7 bases, with 9 bases left between them. The clonotype comes from a woman aged 25 to 45 with acute or convalescent COVID-19. Sequencing input: peripheral blood. The chain links TRBV7-2 to TRBJ2-2; tentatively, D is TRBD2 (5 bases). The CDR3 protein is CASSSGIGELFF. CDR3 bases: TGTGCCAGCAGTTCGGGGATCGGGGAGCTGTTTTTT.